This T cell receptor (beta chain) emerged from a study of blood T cell repertoires in COVID-19. Original analysis: From reference gene primer amplification, estimates of nucleated cell counts were derived. Repertoires were generated with immunoSEQ multiplex PCR, while TCRdb's copy carries only in-frame clones and drops some. V, J and clone size are those of that table, while D and trimming were read from the DNA. The sample lists fewer than 150,000 clones; roughly nine tenths were seen once. The CDR3 extends over 17 amino acids. Per the germline V gene, CDR1 is SGHRS and CDR2 is YFSETQ. The J segment lost 2 bases and the V segment lost 4 bases, leaving 9 bases of the junction unmatched.

The clonotype originates from a man aged 65 to 85 who had recovered from COVID-19. The gene calls are TRBV5-1 and TRBJ2-5; 12 bases align to TRBD1. Sequences were obtained from peripheral blood. Here the CDR3 DNA reads TGCGCCAGCAGCCTGGGACAGGGGGCATGGGGACAAGAGACCCAGTACTTC. Translation gives CASSLGQGAWGQETQYF.